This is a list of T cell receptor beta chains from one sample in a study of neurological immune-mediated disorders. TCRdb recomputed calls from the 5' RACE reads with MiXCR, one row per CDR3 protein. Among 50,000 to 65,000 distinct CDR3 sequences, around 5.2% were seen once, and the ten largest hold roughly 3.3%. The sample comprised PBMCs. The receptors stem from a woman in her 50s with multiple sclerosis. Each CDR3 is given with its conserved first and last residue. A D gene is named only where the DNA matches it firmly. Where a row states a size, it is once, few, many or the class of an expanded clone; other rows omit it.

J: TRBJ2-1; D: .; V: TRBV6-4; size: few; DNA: TGTGCCAGCAGTGAAGCCGTGAGCTCCTACAATGAGCAGTTCTTC; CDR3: CASSEAVSSYNEQFF
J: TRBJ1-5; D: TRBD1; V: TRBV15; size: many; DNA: TGTGCCACCCATGCCTTTGGGGGGACAGGGGGCAATCAGCCCCAGCATTTT; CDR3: CATHAFGGTGGNQPQHF
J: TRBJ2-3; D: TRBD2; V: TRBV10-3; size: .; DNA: TGTGCCAGCAGTGGGGGAGGGCAGGATACGCAGTATTTT; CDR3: CASSGGGQDTQYF
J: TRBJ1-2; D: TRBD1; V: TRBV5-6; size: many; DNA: TGTGCCAGCAGCTTTGGGACAGGGGCAGGTGGCTACACCTTC; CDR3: CASSFGTGAGGYTF
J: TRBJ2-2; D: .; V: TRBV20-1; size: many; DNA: TGCAGTGCTAGAGATCCAGGAGGGGGGGGAACCGGGGAGCTGTTTTTT; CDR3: CSARDPGGGGTGELFF
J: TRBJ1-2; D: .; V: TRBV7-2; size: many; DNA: TGTGCCAGCAGCTCCTTTAGGGGGGGTCTTGACTATGGCTACACCTTC; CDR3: CASSSFRGGLDYGYTF
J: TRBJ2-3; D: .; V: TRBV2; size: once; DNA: TGTGCCAGCAGCCGACAGTTCACAGATACGCAGTATTTT; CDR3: CASSRQFTDTQYF
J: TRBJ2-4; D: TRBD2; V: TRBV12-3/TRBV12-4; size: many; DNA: TGTGCCAGCAGCTCCGGGACTAGCGGGGCAGGGAACATTCAGTACTTC; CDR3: CASSSGTSGAGNIQYF
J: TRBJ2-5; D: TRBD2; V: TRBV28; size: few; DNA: TGTGCCAGCAGAGAAAGCGGGGCCCAAGAGACCCAGTACTTC; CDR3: CASRESGAQETQYF
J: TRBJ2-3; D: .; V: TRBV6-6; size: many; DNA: TGTGCCAGCAGTAACCAAAAGGGAGATACGCAGTATTTT; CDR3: CASSNQKGDTQYF
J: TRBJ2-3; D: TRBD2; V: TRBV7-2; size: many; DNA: TGTGCCAGCAGTCGATTTAGCGGGGGACCCACAGATACGCAGTATTTT; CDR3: CASSRFSGGPTDTQYF
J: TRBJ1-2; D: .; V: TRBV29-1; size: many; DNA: TGCAGCGTTGAAGATCGGATAGCAATGAACTATGGCTACACCTTC; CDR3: CSVEDRIAMNYGYTF
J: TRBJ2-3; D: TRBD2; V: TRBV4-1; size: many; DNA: TGCGCCAGCAGTACAATAAGAGCGGGGATGACAGATACGCAGTATTTT; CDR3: CASSTIRAGMTDTQYF
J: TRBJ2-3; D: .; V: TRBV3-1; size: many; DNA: TGTGCCAGCAGCCGAGCCATCACAGATACGCAGTATTTT; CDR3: CASSRAITDTQYF
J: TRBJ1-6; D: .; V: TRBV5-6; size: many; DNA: TGTGCCAGCAGCTCGGTAGGATCCGGGCGACCCCTCAACTTT; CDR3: CASSSVGSGRPLNF
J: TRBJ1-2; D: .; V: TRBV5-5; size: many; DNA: TGTGCCAGCAGCTTGCCGGGGGAGTCTAACTATGGCTACACCTTC; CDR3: CASSLPGESNYGYTF
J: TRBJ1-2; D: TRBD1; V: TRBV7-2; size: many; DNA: TGTGCCAGCAGCTTTCAGGGGGGGGACTATGGCTACACCTTC; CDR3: CASSFQGGDYGYTF
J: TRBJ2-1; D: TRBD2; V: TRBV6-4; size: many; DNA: TGTGCCAGCAGTGCGAGCGGGGGGGAAGATGAGCAGTTCTTC; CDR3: CASSASGGEDEQFF
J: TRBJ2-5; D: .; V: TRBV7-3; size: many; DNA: TGTGCCAGCAGCCCCGGAGGGGGGGTGGAGACCCAGTACTTC; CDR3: CASSPGGGVETQYF